These T cell receptor beta chains were read from a single sample in a study of response to subunit inactivated influenza vaccine. TCRdb recomputed calls from the RT-PCR reads with MiXCR, one row per CDR3 protein. Among about 240,000 distinct CDR3 sequences, roughly an eighth were seen once, and the ten largest hold about 7.8%. The sample consisted of non-naive T cells sorted from PBMCs, taken 14 to 15 days before vaccination. Source of these receptors: a man over 45 who received an inactivated influenza vaccine. Each CDR3 is given with its conserved first and last residue. The D gene is left open where the match is weak. Only some rows state a clone size, as once, few, many or a class for expanded clones.

D	size	V	J	DNA	CDR3
NA	NA	TRBV20-1	TRBJ1-1	TGCAGTCGAACACCCCAGGGAGGGAACACTGAAGCTTTCTTT	CSRTPQGGNTEAFF
NA	NA	TRBV4-1	TRBJ1-6	TGCGCCAGCAGCCGAGGACTGGGAGATAATTCACCCCTCCACTTT	CASSRGLGDNSPLHF
TRBD1	few	TRBV7-9	TRBJ1-1	TGTGCCAGCAGCATTTTGGGACAGCCTGAAGCTTTCTTT	CASSILGQPEAFF
NA	few	TRBV9	TRBJ2-5	TGTGCCAGCAGCGTAGGGTCCGGACAGAAGATTCAAGAGACCCAGTACTTC	CASSVGSGQKIQETQYF
NA	many	TRBV20-1	TRBJ2-4	TGCAGTGCTAGCTTAGCAGGCCAGATAGCCAAAAACATTCAGTACTTC	CSASLAGQIAKNIQYF
TRBD1	NA	TRBV15	TRBJ2-1	TGTGCCACCATTCGGGACGGGACAGGGGTCTACAATGAGCAGTTCTTC	CATIRDGTGVYNEQFF
TRBD1	few	TRBV4-3	TRBJ1-5	TGCGCCAGCAGCCGGACATACCGGGACAGAGATCAGCCCCAGCATTTT	CASSRTYRDRDQPQHF
NA	NA	TRBV28	TRBJ2-7	TGTGCCAGCAGTACTACAGGGAAACCCTCCTACGAGCAGTACTTC	CASSTTGKPSYEQYF
NA	many	TRBV29-1	TRBJ2-1	TGCAGCGTTGTACTTGTCTCCTACAATGAGCAGTTCTTC	CSVVLVSYNEQFF
NA	many	TRBV12-3/TRBV12-4	TRBJ2-4	TGTGCCAGCAGTTGGGACGTTAGCAGCATTCAGTACTTC	CASSWDVSSIQYF
NA	NA	TRBV27	TRBJ2-5	TGTGCCAGCAGTGAATCCCACAGGGTTCAAGAGACCCAGTACTTC	CASSESHRVQETQYF
NA	NA	TRBV4-3	TRBJ2-3	TGCGCCAGCAGCCTCGAGGGGAAGGCGGCAGATACGCAGTATTTT	CASSLEGKAADTQYF
TRBD1	NA	TRBV28	TRBJ2-4	TGTGCCAGCAGGGTTAGACAGGGGACAGCCAAAAACATTCAGTACTTC	CASRVRQGTAKNIQYF
NA	NA	TRBV10-3	TRBJ1-2	TGTGCCATCAGTGAGTCGACGGGAAGACAATCTTATGGCTACACCTTC	CAISESTGRQSYGYTF
NA	NA	TRBV5-5	TRBJ2-5	TGTGCCAGCAGCTTTGGGTACCAAGAGACCCAGTACTTC	CASSFGYQETQYF
NA	many	TRBV3-1	TRBJ1-5	TGTGCCAGCAGCCAAGACCGTTCTAGGCGGCCCCAGCATTTT	CASSQDRSRRPQHF
TRBD1	NA	TRBV29-1	TRBJ1-4	TGCAGCGTTGAACGCCCAGGGACAGGCGATAATGAAAAACTGTTTTTT	CSVERPGTGDNEKLFF
NA	many	TRBV10-3	TRBJ2-5	TGTGCCATCAGTGAGTCATCGGGGCAAGAGACCCAGTACTTC	CAISESSGQETQYF
TRBD1	many	TRBV28	TRBJ2-7	TGTGCCAGCAGTTTATCGGGACAGGGACCCTACGAGCAGTACTTC	CASSLSGQGPYEQYF
NA	many	TRBV12-3/TRBV12-4	TRBJ2-7	TGTGCCAGCAGTTTAGCTCGGGACGAGCAGTACTTC	CASSLARDEQYF
TRBD1	NA	TRBV20-1	TRBJ1-2	TGCAGTGCTAGGACAGGGATTCAATATGGCTACACCTTC	CSARTGIQYGYTF
NA	few	TRBV27	TRBJ2-3	TGTGCCAGCAGGCCATTTGGGGGGCAAACAGATACGCAGTATTTT	CASRPFGGQTDTQYF